A selection of T cell receptor beta chains follows, all from one sample in a study of blood T cell repertoires in COVID-19. Assay: immunoSEQ multiplex PCR; the TCRdb copy retains only in-frame clones and omits some. The sample carries roughly 260,000 clones, around 87% recorded once. Source material: peripheral blood. These receptors were obtained from a woman aged 45-59 years with acute or convalescent COVID-19. Both conserved end residues are part of each CDR3. Each record gives: D gene, V gene, clone size, J gene, CDR3 DNA, CDR3 protein. The D gene is left open where the match is weak. Clone size is not always given. Where it is, it says once, few, many or a class for expanded clones.

D gene: NA; V gene: TRBV2; clone size: few; J gene: TRBJ2-7; CDR3 DNA: TGTGCCAGCAGTGGGGCGGGACCCTACGAGCAGTACTTC; CDR3 protein: CASSGAGPYEQYF
D gene: NA; V gene: TRBV6-1; clone size: NA; J gene: TRBJ2-5; CDR3 DNA: TGTGCCAGCAGTGAGCCATCACTGAGACTCCAAGAGACCCAGTACTTC; CDR3 protein: CASSEPSLRLQETQYF
D gene: TRBD2; V gene: TRBV7-2; clone size: NA; J gene: TRBJ2-2; CDR3 DNA: TGTGCCAGCAGGGGTGGGACTAGCGCCCTGCCCGGGGAGCTGTTTTTT; CDR3 protein: CASRGGTSALPGELFF
D gene: NA; V gene: TRBV7-9; clone size: NA; J gene: TRBJ1-2; CDR3 DNA: TGTGCCAGCAGCTTGGGGACACCTAACTATGGCTACACCTTC; CDR3 protein: CASSLGTPNYGYTF
D gene: NA; V gene: TRBV27; clone size: NA; J gene: TRBJ1-4; CDR3 DNA: TGTGCCAGCTCAGGGGACGAAAAACTGTTTTTT; CDR3 protein: CASSGDEKLFF
D gene: TRBD2; V gene: TRBV5-4; clone size: NA; J gene: TRBJ2-3; CDR3 DNA: TGTGCCAGCAGCTCCGGGACTAGCGGGAGGGCATCCACAGATACGCAGTATTTT; CDR3 protein: CASSSGTSGRASTDTQYF
D gene: NA; V gene: TRBV5-1; clone size: NA; J gene: TRBJ1-1; CDR3 DNA: TGCGCCAGCAGCTTGGCAGGCAGGCATAACACTGAAGCTTTCTTT; CDR3 protein: CASSLAGRHNTEAFF
D gene: NA; V gene: TRBV5-6; clone size: once; J gene: TRBJ2-7; CDR3 DNA: TGTGCCAGCAGCTTGGTACAGAACGAGCAGTACTTC; CDR3 protein: CASSLVQNEQYF
D gene: NA; V gene: TRBV7-9; clone size: NA; J gene: TRBJ1-1; CDR3 DNA: TGTGCCAGCAAACGGGGGTTGGATACTGAAGCTTTCTTT; CDR3 protein: CASKRGLDTEAFF
D gene: TRBD2; V gene: TRBV10-3; clone size: once; J gene: TRBJ2-7; CDR3 DNA: TGTGCCATCAGTTCCCCGTCTCTAGCGGAGTCCTACGAGCAGTACTTC; CDR3 protein: CAISSPSLAESYEQYF
D gene: NA; V gene: TRBV5-5; clone size: NA; J gene: TRBJ2-7; CDR3 DNA: TGTGCCAGCAGCTTGGGGACAGCTACTTCCTACGAGCAGTACTTC; CDR3 protein: CASSLGTATSYEQYF
D gene: TRBD2; V gene: TRBV18; clone size: NA; J gene: TRBJ2-1; CDR3 DNA: TGTGCCAGCTCACCGACTAGCGGGAGTGGGAATGAGCAGTTCTTC; CDR3 protein: CASSPTSGSGNEQFF
D gene: TRBD1; V gene: TRBV5-1; clone size: NA; J gene: TRBJ2-2; CDR3 DNA: TGCGCCAGCAGCTCTCTCACAGGGGACACCGGGGAGCTGTTTTTT; CDR3 protein: CASSSLTGDTGELFF
D gene: TRBD2; V gene: TRBV3-1/TRBV3-2; clone size: NA; J gene: TRBJ2-2; CDR3 DNA: TGTGCCAGCAGCCAAGCGATCCGCGGGAGGGTCACCGGGGAGCTGTTTTTT; CDR3 protein: CASSQAIRGRVTGELFF
D gene: TRBD2; V gene: TRBV10-3; clone size: NA; J gene: TRBJ2-1; CDR3 DNA: TGTGCCATCAGTGAGTGGACTAGTGACAATGAGCAGTTCTTC; CDR3 protein: CAISEWTSDNEQFF
D gene: TRBD1; V gene: TRBV28; clone size: NA; J gene: TRBJ1-6; CDR3 DNA: TGTGCCAGCAGTTTAGACAGGGGGCGCTTTGAGACGTCGGCCCTCCACTTT; CDR3 protein: CASSLDRGRFETSALHF
D gene: TRBD1; V gene: TRBV6-2/TRBV6-3; clone size: once; J gene: TRBJ1-5; CDR3 DNA: TGTGCCAGCAGTTACGGATTCAGGGGGCAAAGCAATCAGCCCCAGCATTTT; CDR3 protein: CASSYGFRGQSNQPQHF
D gene: TRBD2; V gene: TRBV4-2; clone size: NA; J gene: TRBJ2-2; CDR3 DNA: TGTGCCAGCAGCCAACTAGGACTAGCGGGAGGAACAGGGGGGACCGGGGAGCTGTTTTTT; CDR3 protein: CASSQLGLAGGTGGTGELFF
D gene: NA; V gene: TRBV5-4; clone size: NA; J gene: TRBJ1-1; CDR3 DNA: TGTGCCAGCAGCTTGGCCATTTACAGTGAAGCTTTCTTT; CDR3 protein: CASSLAIYSEAFF
D gene: TRBD1; V gene: TRBV5-6; clone size: NA; J gene: TRBJ1-4; CDR3 DNA: TGTGCCAGCAGCTTGGAACGGGACAGGGGGCAAAAACTGTTTTTT; CDR3 protein: CASSLERDRGQKLFF
D gene: TRBD2; V gene: TRBV5-1; clone size: NA; J gene: TRBJ2-7; CDR3 DNA: TGCGCCAGCAACCCGGGAGGAAGCTCCTACGAGCAGTACTTC; CDR3 protein: CASNPGGSSYEQYF
D gene: NA; V gene: TRBV7-2; clone size: NA; J gene: TRBJ1-5; CDR3 DNA: TGTGCCAGCAGCCCTCAACAGGGCTATCAGCCCCAGCATTTT; CDR3 protein: CASSPQQGYQPQHF
D gene: TRBD1; V gene: TRBV5-1; clone size: NA; J gene: TRBJ1-1; CDR3 DNA: TGCGCCAGCAGCTTGCGGCCGGGACAGGACACTGAAGCTTTCTTT; CDR3 protein: CASSLRPGQDTEAFF
D gene: NA; V gene: TRBV25-1; clone size: NA; J gene: TRBJ2-7; CDR3 DNA: TGTGCCAGCAGAGCTTTCACCTACGAGCAGTACTTC; CDR3 protein: CASRAFTYEQYF
D gene: TRBD1; V gene: TRBV15; clone size: NA; J gene: TRBJ1-5; CDR3 DNA: TGTGCCACCAGCAGAGGGGGGACAGGCAATCAGCCCCAGCATTTT; CDR3 protein: CATSRGGTGNQPQHF
D gene: NA; V gene: TRBV10-1; clone size: NA; J gene: TRBJ1-2; CDR3 DNA: TGCGCCAGCAGTGCGGGGGTTCTCTATGGCTACACCTTC; CDR3 protein: CASSAGVLYGYTF
D gene: TRBD1; V gene: TRBV29-1; clone size: NA; J gene: TRBJ1-4; CDR3 DNA: TGCAGCGTTTACGACAGGGATGGCGAAAAACTGTTTTTT; CDR3 protein: CSVYDRDGEKLFF
D gene: TRBD1; V gene: TRBV28; clone size: NA; J gene: TRBJ1-3; CDR3 DNA: TGTGCCAGCAGGAGATTAGGGACAGATGGAAACACCATATATTTT; CDR3 protein: CASRRLGTDGNTIYF
D gene: NA; V gene: TRBV28; clone size: once; J gene: TRBJ1-2; CDR3 DNA: TGTGCCAGCAGTTTGAGAGGATATGGCTACACCTTC; CDR3 protein: CASSLRGYGYTF
D gene: NA; V gene: TRBV7-9; clone size: NA; J gene: TRBJ1-1; CDR3 DNA: TGTGCCAGCAGCAGGCGGACATTCGCTGAAGCTTTCTTT; CDR3 protein: CASSRRTFAEAFF
D gene: NA; V gene: TRBV28; clone size: once; J gene: TRBJ2-3; CDR3 DNA: TGTGCCAGCAGTTTAGGGGCGGGACCCACAGATACGCAGTATTTT; CDR3 protein: CASSLGAGPTDTQYF
D gene: NA; V gene: TRBV3-1/TRBV3-2; clone size: NA; J gene: TRBJ1-2; CDR3 DNA: TGTGCCAGCAGCCAAACCGGACAGAGAAACTATGGCTACACCTTC; CDR3 protein: CASSQTGQRNYGYTF
D gene: TRBD1; V gene: TRBV3-1/TRBV3-2; clone size: NA; J gene: TRBJ2-1; CDR3 DNA: TGTGCCAGCAGCCATCGCAGGACAGGGGGCAATGAGCAGTTCTTC; CDR3 protein: CASSHRRTGGNEQFF
D gene: TRBD1; V gene: TRBV19; clone size: NA; J gene: TRBJ1-1; CDR3 DNA: TGTGCCAGTAGGAACAGGGGGGGGAACACTGAAGCTTTCTTT; CDR3 protein: CASRNRGGNTEAFF
D gene: TRBD1; V gene: TRBV28; clone size: NA; J gene: TRBJ2-7; CDR3 DNA: TGTGCCAGCAGTTTACCCGGGACAGGGGCCTACGAGCAGTACTTC; CDR3 protein: CASSLPGTGAYEQYF
D gene: NA; V gene: TRBV28; clone size: NA; J gene: TRBJ1-4; CDR3 DNA: TGTGCCAGCAAGGGGCACACACCGAAGGGAGAAAAACTGTTTTTT; CDR3 protein: CASKGHTPKGEKLFF
D gene: TRBD1; V gene: TRBV30; clone size: NA; J gene: TRBJ2-7; CDR3 DNA: TGTGCCTGGAGTCCATTCGGGACAGGCTTATTCTACGAGCAGTACTTC; CDR3 protein: CAWSPFGTGLFYEQYF
D gene: NA; V gene: TRBV29-1; clone size: NA; J gene: TRBJ2-3; CDR3 DNA: TGCAGCGTTGGGGAGAGTCTAAACACAGATACGCAGTATTTT; CDR3 protein: CSVGESLNTDTQYF
D gene: NA; V gene: TRBV7-9; clone size: NA; J gene: TRBJ2-5; CDR3 DNA: TGTGCCAGCAGCTCTCCAGGTCAAGAGACCCAGTACTTC; CDR3 protein: CASSSPGQETQYF
D gene: NA; V gene: TRBV5-1; clone size: NA; J gene: TRBJ2-7; CDR3 DNA: TGCGCCAGCAGCTTGACTCAGGGAGGCTACGAGCAGTACTTC; CDR3 protein: CASSLTQGGYEQYF
D gene: NA; V gene: TRBV6-6; clone size: once; J gene: TRBJ1-3; CDR3 DNA: TGTGCCAGCAGTCCCCCAACAGGGCTCCCTGGAAACACCATATATTTT; CDR3 protein: CASSPPTGLPGNTIYF
D gene: TRBD2; V gene: TRBV5-1; clone size: NA; J gene: TRBJ2-3; CDR3 DNA: TGCGCCAGCAGCAGGTTAGCGGGAGGGAGCACAGATACGCAGTATTTT; CDR3 protein: CASSRLAGGSTDTQYF
D gene: TRBD1; V gene: TRBV4-3; clone size: NA; J gene: TRBJ2-5; CDR3 DNA: TGCGCCAGCAGCCAGGGACAGGCACCGACGGAGACCCAGTACTTC; CDR3 protein: CASSQGQAPTETQYF
D gene: TRBD2; V gene: TRBV2; clone size: NA; J gene: TRBJ2-7; CDR3 DNA: TGTGCCAGCAGTGTGCTAGCGGGAGGGGGCTACGAGCAGTACTTC; CDR3 protein: CASSVLAGGGYEQYF
D gene: TRBD2; V gene: TRBV6-4; clone size: few; J gene: TRBJ2-3; CDR3 DNA: TGTGCCAGCAGTGACTCTCCCGGGAGGGCTAGCACAGATACGCAGTATTTT; CDR3 protein: CASSDSPGRASTDTQYF
D gene: NA; V gene: TRBV6-5; clone size: NA; J gene: TRBJ1-3; CDR3 DNA: TGTGCCAGCAGTTACTCGGATGGGGAGGACACCATATATTTT; CDR3 protein: CASSYSDGEDTIYF
D gene: NA; V gene: TRBV5-5; clone size: NA; J gene: TRBJ1-5; CDR3 DNA: TGTGCCAGCAGCTTGGCTGCAGGGTTTGGCGTTTATCAGCCCCAGCATTTT; CDR3 protein: CASSLAAGFGVYQPQHF
D gene: NA; V gene: TRBV30; clone size: NA; J gene: TRBJ2-7; CDR3 DNA: TGTGCCTGGGTTAGGGGCTCCTACGAGCAGTACTTC; CDR3 protein: CAWVRGSYEQYF
D gene: NA; V gene: TRBV9; clone size: once; J gene: TRBJ1-4; CDR3 DNA: TGTGCCAGCAGCCCAAGACAGGTCCCTAATGAAAAACTGTTTTTT; CDR3 protein: CASSPRQVPNEKLFF
D gene: TRBD2; V gene: TRBV9; clone size: NA; J gene: TRBJ2-2; CDR3 DNA: TGTGCCAGCAGCGGACTAGCGGGAGGGCGGTACACCGGGGAGCTGTTTTTT; CDR3 protein: CASSGLAGGRYTGELFF
D gene: NA; V gene: TRBV5-4; clone size: NA; J gene: TRBJ1-4; CDR3 DNA: TGTGCCAGCAGCTTGGTTGGCGAAAAACTGTTTTTT; CDR3 protein: CASSLVGEKLFF
D gene: TRBD1; V gene: TRBV27; clone size: NA; J gene: TRBJ2-2; CDR3 DNA: TGTGCCAGCAGTTTAGTGTCGGACAGGGGGCGCGCCGGGGAGCTGTTTTTT; CDR3 protein: CASSLVSDRGRAGELFF
D gene: TRBD1; V gene: TRBV9; clone size: NA; J gene: TRBJ2-2; CDR3 DNA: TGTGCCAGCAGCCGGCGGCAGGGGGTAGGTGGCGCCGGGGAGCTGTTTTTT; CDR3 protein: CASSRRQGVGGAGELFF
D gene: NA; V gene: TRBV18; clone size: NA; J gene: TRBJ1-1; CDR3 DNA: TGTGCCAGCTCAAAGGACAGAAACACTGAAGCTTTCTTT; CDR3 protein: CASSKDRNTEAFF
D gene: NA; V gene: TRBV29-1; clone size: once; J gene: TRBJ1-1; CDR3 DNA: TGCAGCGTTGAAGTGGGGCCCTTCATGAACACTGAAGCTTTCTTT; CDR3 protein: CSVEVGPFMNTEAFF